The 18 T cell receptor beta chains listed next were all sequenced from one sample in a study of shared clonotypes between healthy human individuals. Repertoires were generated with immunoSEQ multiplex PCR, while TCRdb's copy carries only in-frame clones and drops some. The data contain about 110,000 clones, more than 65% of them seen just once; the ten biggest clones take up almost 25%. Sequencing used memory CD8+ T cells sorted from blood. The subset is: CD45RO+ cells pooled with CCR7-negative TemRA cells. These receptor sequences come from a woman in her thirties in good health.

V is TRBV10-1 and J is TRBJ2-2; D gene ambiguous. The CDR3 loop spans 14 amino acids. The germline CDR1 and CDR2 sequences are WNHNN and SYGVQD (reference sequence). V was shortened by 9 bases and J by 1 base, with 12 bases between the two germline ends. The CDR3 DNA sequence: TGCGCCAGAAGACATTCAGAGAACACCGGGGAGCTGTTTTTT. Translating it yields CARRHSENTGELFF.

The J gene is TRBJ2-7, the V gene TRBV11-2; tentatively, D is TRBD2 (5 bases). Trimming took off 1 base at V and 3 bases at J, with 7 bases between the two ends. Germline CDR1 and CDR2: SGHAT and FQNNGV. The CDR3 has 13 residues. CDR3 region: CASSLGLNYEQYF. CDR3 coding DNA: TGTGCCAGCAGCTTAGGACTAAACTACGAGCAGTACTTC.

The chain recombines TRBV28 with TRBJ2-2; D tentatively fits TRBD1 or TRBD2 (7 bases each). CDR1 is MDHEN, CDR2 SYDVKM, per germline. The CDR3 loop spans 15 amino acids. Trimming shortened V by 8 bases and J by 4 bases, and 17 bases separated the two germline ends. The CDR3 loop reads CASEPGEGATGELFF. The DNA for the CDR3 is TGTGCCAGCGAACCGGGGGAGGGGGCCACCGGGGAGCTGTTTTTT.

The V and J genes are TRBV6-1 and TRBJ1-2, with unresolved D. Germline values: CDR1 MNHNS, CDR2 SASEGT. This CDR3 has 12 amino acids. Trimming pared 5 bases from V and 5 bases from J, leaving 9 bases between. CDR3 in amino acids: CASSRELYGYTF. CDR3 nucleotide sequence: TGTGCCAGCAGTCGGGAGTTATATGGCTACACCTTC.

V is TRBV7-3 and J is TRBJ2-6; D may be TRBD1 (6 bases). Germline V gene lookup returns CDR1 SGHTA and CDR2 FQGTGA. The CDR3 is 19 amino acids. Trimming pared 5 bases from V and 1 base from J, leaving 21 bases between. The CDR3 protein is CASSISGWTELSGANVLTF. CDR3 bases: TGTGCCAGCAGCATATCCGGGTGGACAGAGCTTTCTGGGGCCAACGTCCTGACTTTC. Looking up the rest from reference TRBV7-3 and TRBJ2-6 gives the full variable domain: GAGVSQTPSNKVTEKGKYVELRCDPISGHTALYWYRQSLGQGPEFLIYFQGTGAADDSGLPNDRFFAVRPEGSVSTLKIQRTERGDSAVYLCASSISGWTELSGANVLTFGAGSRLTVL.

This clone was observed once. The rearrangement joins TRBV18 to TRBJ1-2, with TRBD1 matching over 10 bases. The CDR3 runs to 14 residues. Germline V gene data show CDR1 as KGHSH and CDR2 as LQKENI. Trimming removed 2 bases from V and 8 bases from J; junction bases left unmatched: 5. CDR3 protein: CASSPTGTGEGYTF. DNA for the CDR3: TGTGCCAGCTCACCAACCGGGACAGGGGAAGGCTACACCTTC.

Only a few counts were recorded for this clone. A much bigger clone sits one base away, suggesting this may be a read error. This sequence joins TRBV6-4 and TRBJ2-2, with D hard to call. The CDR3 sequence is 13 residues long. Trimming removed 2 bases at V and 3 bases at J, with 4 bases between. Germline V lookup: CDR1 MRHNA, CDR2 SNTAGT. CDR3 in amino acids: CASSDTDTGELFF. The DNA for the CDR3 is TGTGCCAGCAGTGACACGGACACCGGGGAGCTGTTTTTT.

This clone was detected many times. V and J are TRBV10-3 and TRBJ2-5, with 8 bases matching TRBD1. The DNA end is a closer match to TRBJ2-7, so the J assignment may be wrong. The CDR3 extends over 14 amino acids. Germline CDR1 is ENHRY and CDR2 is SYGVKD. The CDR3 reads CAISPGQESHEQYF. CDR3 nucleotide sequence: TGTGCCATCAGCCCGGGACAGGAGAGCCACGAGCAGTACTTC.

V gene TRBV11-2 combines with J gene TRBJ2-7, with D maybe TRBD2 (6 bases). The CDR3 is 14 amino acids. Trimming removed 3 bases at V and 11 bases at J, with 20 bases between. Germline V CDR1 and CDR2: SGHAT, FQNNGV. The CDR3 DNA reads TGTGCCAGCAGCTTTTTTGGTCCAGATGGAGGGGAGTACTTC. This gives the protein CASSFFGPDGGEYF.

This CDR3 reads CASSFAITSGNTIYF. DNA for the CDR3: TGTGCCAGCAGTTTCGCAATCACCTCTGGAAACACCATATATTTT. The J gene is TRBJ1-3, the V gene TRBV28; no clear D. V lost 3 bases and J 0 bases, leaving 9 bases between the germline ends. Germline V gene sequence: CDR1 MDHEN, CDR2 SYDVKM. The CDR3 sequence is 15 residues long.

The chain is built from TRBV29-1 and TRBJ2-2; 7 bases line up with TRBD1. This CDR3 has 14 residues. With V trimmed by 4 bases and J by 3 bases, 5 bases remained unmatched. Germline CDR1 reads SQVTM; CDR2 reads ANQGSEA. The CDR3 sequence: CSVAGQGDTGELFF. CDR3 DNA sequence: TGCAGCGTTGCCGGGCAGGGGGACACCGGGGAGCTGTTTTTT.

The V call is TRBV4-1, the J call TRBJ2-7, with D unresolved. The V gene's germline CDR1 is MGHRA and CDR2 YSYEKL. V was pared by 1 base and J by 4 bases, with 8 bases between. The CDR3 loop spans 13 amino acids. Written as DNA, the CDR3 is TGCGCCAGCAGCCAAGTCGGAACTTACGAGCAGTACTTC. Translation gives CASSQVGTYEQYF.

This clone was observed a handful of times. The V gene is TRBV30, the J gene TRBJ2-5; maybe TRBD2 (6 bases). This CDR3 spans 15 amino acids. In germline, CDR1 is GTSNPN, CDR2 SVGIG (reference sequence). V was cut by 5 bases and J by 3 bases, with 19 bases left in between. The CDR3 region is CAWRGRDLYKETQYF. The CDR3 nucleotides read TGTGCCTGGCGGGGAAGGGACTTGTATAAAGAGACCCAGTACTTC.

The chain joins TRBV2 to TRBJ1-5, with D perhaps TRBD1 (6 bases). V shed 3 bases and J shed 1 base, with 10 bases lying between them. CDR3 length: 15 residues. Per the germline V gene, CDR1 is SNHLY and CDR2 is FYNNEI. CDR3 nucleotide sequence: TGTGCCAGCAGTGATGGACAGACGAGCAATCAGCCCCAGCATTTT. It is translated as CASSDGQTSNQPQHF.

The chain is built from TRBV12-2 and TRBJ2-1; the table's D call, TRBD1, was not checked against the DNA. TRBV12-2 counts as a pseudogene. The CDR3 sequence is 13 residues long. CDR3 in amino acids: CASRRGGLNEQFF. The CDR3 region has the DNA TGTGCAAGTCGTCGAGGGGGCCTTAATGAGCAGTTCTTC.

This clone occurred many times. The sample contains more than one DNA sequence encoding this CDR3. The chain combines TRBV9 with TRBJ2-7; the D gene could be TRBD1 or TRBD2 (5 bases each). Germline assignment: CDR1 SGDLS and CDR2 YYNGEE. This CDR3 comprises 12 residues. Trimming removed 5 bases at V and 3 bases at J, with 9 bases between. The CDR3 region has the DNA TGTGCCAGCAGTGGGGACGGCTACGAGCAGTACTTC. Its protein product is CASSGDGYEQYF. The entire variable domain, with the rest obtained from reference TRBV9 and TRBJ2-7, is as follows: DSGVTQTPKHLITATGQRVTLRCSPRSGDLSVYWYQQSLDQGLQFLIQYYNGEERAKGNILERFSAQQFPDLHSELNLSSLELGDSALYFCASSGDGYEQYFGPGTRLTVT.

The rearrangement links TRBV6-1 to TRBJ1-1; no firm D call. The CDR3 totals 18 residues. V lost 4 bases to trimming and J lost 5 bases, with 26 bases between them. CDR1 and CDR2 from the germline V gene are MNHNS and SASEGT. In DNA form, the CDR3 reads TGTGCCAGCAGTGTAACGGACGGTTCCCCCTCGGCTGGGACTGAAGCTTTCTTT. It encodes CASSVTDGSPSAGTEAFF.

The V call is TRBV27, the J call TRBJ1-5; TRBD1 matches 9 bases. CDR1 and CDR2 from the germline V gene are MNHEY and SMNVEV (reference sequence). The CDR3 is 16 residues long. With 4 bases clipped from V and 0 bases from J, the junction kept 4 bases outside the gene matches. The CDR3 reads CASSSTGGYSNQPQHF. CDR3 coding DNA: TGTGCCAGCAGTTCCACAGGGGGCTATAGCAATCAGCCCCAGCATTTT.